This is a list of T cell receptor beta chains from one sample in a study of blood T cell repertoires in COVID-19. Here immunoSEQ multiplex PCR was the method, and the copy in TCRdb shows in-frame clones only, minus some. Among over 90,000 clones listed, approximately 92% were seen once. Sequencing was done on a sample of peripheral blood. These receptors all come from a man in his late teens or twenties with acute or convalescent COVID-19. Each CDR3 is given with its conserved first and last residue. D genes are given only for firm matches. The size field is filled for only some rows; it gives once, few, many or a size class.

>-|-|TRBJ1-3|TRBV3-1/TRBV3-2
TGTGCCAGCAGCCAAGTAAGGAAGACTAGCTCTGGAAACACCATATATTTT
CASSQVRKTSSGNTIYF
>TRBD1|-|TRBJ1-2|TRBV3-1/TRBV3-2
TGTGCCAGCAGCCAAGAGGGCAGGGGGCGATCTGGCTACACCTTC
CASSQEGRGRSGYTF
>TRBD2|-|TRBJ2-3|TRBV3-1/TRBV3-2
TGTGCCAGCAGCCAAGAACTAGCGGGAGGACCAGATACGCAGTATTTT
CASSQELAGGPDTQYF
>TRBD1|-|TRBJ1-4|TRBV5-1
TGCGCCAGCAGCAACACCGGGACAGGGATTGGCGAAAAACTGTTTTTT
CASSNTGTGIGEKLFF
>-|-|TRBJ1-1|TRBV9
TGTGCCAGCAGCGTACGGCAGGTGAACACTGAAGCTTTCTTT
CASSVRQVNTEAFF
>TRBD1|few|TRBJ1-1|TRBV20-1
TGCAGTGCTAGTACAGGGGACACTGAAGCTTTCTTT
CSASTGDTEAFF
>-|-|TRBJ2-7|TRBV2
TGTGCCAGCAGTCTGACAGACATCTACGAGCAGTACTTC
CASSLTDIYEQYF
>-|-|TRBJ2-5|TRBV5-1
TGCGCCAGCAGCTCTTCAGGGGCTCGAAGAGAGACCCAGTACTTC
CASSSSGARRETQYF
>TRBD1|-|TRBJ2-7|TRBV18
TGTGCCAGCTCACCCAAACAGGGGGCCTACGAGCAGTACTTC
CASSPKQGAYEQYF
>TRBD1|-|TRBJ1-1|TRBV19
TGTGCCAGTAGTTTAGGACAGGGGGCTTACACTGAAGCTTTCTTT
CASSLGQGAYTEAFF
>-|-|TRBJ1-2|TRBV9
TGTGCCAGCAGCGTCAGGATTAACTATGGCTACACCTTC
CASSVRINYGYTF
>-|-|TRBJ1-1|TRBV9
TGTGCCAGCAGCGTTTGGGGGGGCGCGGAACCAGCTTTCTTT
CASSVWGGAEPAFF
>-|-|TRBJ1-3|TRBV10-1
TGCGCCAGCAGGGCGACTGACGGGAGCTCTGGAAACACCATATATTTT
CASRATDGSSGNTIYF
>-|-|TRBJ1-1|TRBV19
TGTGCCAGTAGTACCCCCTGGGGAGACTTGAACACTGAAGCTTTCTTT
CASSTPWGDLNTEAFF
>-|-|TRBJ1-1|TRBV14
TGTGCCAGCAGCCGACACCTTAATACTGAAGCTTTCTTT
CASSRHLNTEAFF
>-|-|TRBJ1-2|TRBV9
TGTGCCAGCAGCGTAGGATTCCGGGAGGGGATGGATGGCTACACCTTC
CASSVGFREGMDGYTF
>-|-|TRBJ1-5|TRBV3-1/TRBV3-2
TGTGCCAGCAGCCAAGGTCAGATGTATAGCAATCAGCCCCAGCATTTT
CASSQGQMYSNQPQHF
>-|-|TRBJ1-2|TRBV7-6
TGTGCCAGCAGCCCGGACAGCTTAACTAATTCCTATGGCTACACCTTC
CASSPDSLTNSYGYTF
>TRBD2|-|TRBJ2-3|TRBV19
TGTGCCAGTAGTGAGACTAGCGGTAGCACAGATACGCAGTATTTT
CASSETSGSTDTQYF
>TRBD1|-|TRBJ2-2|TRBV3-1/TRBV3-2
TGTGCCAGCAGCCAAGCCCTCTGGACAGGGCGGTGGGAGCTGTTTTTT
CASSQALWTGRWELFF
>-|-|TRBJ1-1|TRBV5-1
TGCGCCAGCAGCCCCCTAAGCCGGGGGGAAGGCACTGAAGCTTTCTTT
CASSPLSRGEGTEAFF
>TRBD1|-|TRBJ1-2|TRBV25-1
TGTGCCAGCAGTGATCCCCGGACAGGGCGCCGGGACTATGGCTACACCTTC
CASSDPRTGRRDYGYTF
>-|-|TRBJ1-1|TRBV13
TGTGCCAGCAGCTTAGGTGACAAATTAGAAGCTTTCTTT
CASSLGDKLEAFF
>-|-|TRBJ2-3|TRBV18
TGTGCCAGCTCACCACCGTGGACATCCACAGATACGCAGTATTTT
CASSPPWTSTDTQYF
>TRBD1|-|TRBJ1-2|TRBV7-9
TGTGCCAGCAGCCTCACAGGGGGCGCTAATTATGGCTACACCTTC
CASSLTGGANYGYTF
>-|-|TRBJ2-7|TRBV5-1
TGCGCCAGCAGACTTATTGAAAGCCCCTACGAGCAGTACTTC
CASRLIESPYEQYF
>-|-|TRBJ2-1|TRBV9
TGTGCCAGCAGCGCCCCTCCTGGCCACCACACCTACAATGAGCAGTTCTTC
CASSAPPGHHTYNEQFF
>-|once|TRBJ2-6|TRBV3-1/TRBV3-2
TGTGCCAGCAGCTCCCGGCAGGCTTTTGCTGGGGCCAACGTCCTGACTTTC
CASSSRQAFAGANVLTF
>-|-|TRBJ2-5|TRBV6-1
TGTGCCAGCAGTGAGCCCATTAATGGAGGAGAGACCCAGTACTTC
CASSEPINGGETQYF
>TRBD1|-|TRBJ1-4|TRBV15
TGTGCCACCAGACCGGGACAGGGATCCAATGAAAAACTGTTTTTT
CATRPGQGSNEKLFF
>TRBD1|-|TRBJ2-5|TRBV7-9
TGTGCCAGCAGCTCGAGGACAGGGGGAGAGACCCAGTACTTC
CASSSRTGGETQYF
>-|once|TRBJ1-1|TRBV10-2
TGCGCCAGCAGTGAGTCGGGTGGGGCCGATGGAGCTTTCTTT
CASSESGGADGAFF
>-|-|TRBJ2-2|TRBV5-1
TGCGCCAGCAGCTTGGTCTCCGCGAACACCGGGGAGCTGTTTTTT
CASSLVSANTGELFF
>-|-|TRBJ1-2|TRBV7-4
TGTGCCAGCAGCTTAGTGAACCCACGAGAGAGGCTTATAAGAGATGGCTACACCTTC
CASSLVNPRERLIRDGYTF
>TRBD2|-|TRBJ2-1|TRBV5-1
TGCGCCAGCAGGTTCCTAGCGGGAGTTTTGGGGGAGCAGTTCTTC
CASRFLAGVLGEQFF
>-|-|TRBJ1-4|TRBV11-2
TGTGCCAGCAGCTTAGAGGCAGGGAATGAAAAACTGTTTTTT
CASSLEAGNEKLFF
>-|-|TRBJ1-3|TRBV9
TGTGCCAGCAGCGGAAGAGGGAGCTCTGGAAACACCATATATTTT
CASSGRGSSGNTIYF
>-|-|TRBJ1-1|TRBV5-5
TGTGCCAGCAGCTTGGCAACAGGAATTCGGGCTGAAGCTTTCTTT
CASSLATGIRAEAFF
>TRBD2|-|TRBJ2-2|TRBV5-4
TGTGCCAGCAGCTCGGAGCTAGCGGGATTAACCGGGGAGCTGTTTTTT
CASSSELAGLTGELFF
>TRBD2|few|TRBJ2-7|TRBV14
TGTGCCAGCAGCCAAGCTCGTGCGGGGGGCGCCTACGAGCAGTACTTC
CASSQARAGGAYEQYF
>-|-|TRBJ1-2|TRBV29-1
TGCAGCGTTGGTAGCTATGGCTACACCTTC
CSVGSYGYTF